The entry that follows covers one T cell receptor (beta chain) sequence. Some clones are missing from TCRdb's copy, which holds only in-frame ones; the method was immunoSEQ multiplex PCR. This sample has about 300,000 clones; approximately 89% occur once, and the top ten carry 6.9%. The data were taken from a study of blood T cell repertoires in COVID-19. The germline V gene has CDR1 SGHRS and CDR2 YFSETQ. The CDR3 totals 16 residues. Losses at the gene ends were 2 bases for V and 0 bases for J; bases not matched to a gene: 6. The TCR originated in a woman in her 30s who had recovered from COVID-19. The sequenced sample was peripheral blood. The chain has TRBV5-1 and TRBJ2-3; 7 nucleotides align to TRBD1. The CDR3 sequence: CASSFRAGGSTDTQYF. The CDR3 DNA is TGCGCCAGCAGCTTTAGGGCAGGGGGAAGCACAGATACGCAGTATTTT.